This entry concerns a single TCR beta chain. The antigen is unknown. The CDR3 is made up of 12 amino acids. Trimming removed 0 bases at V and 6 bases at J, with 6 bases between. Looked up from germline, CDR1 is SGHDT and CDR2 is YYEEEE. These data originate in a study of OX40 agonist ivuxolimab in advanced cancers. Study results and caveats: CD4+ and CD8+ blood T cells expanded clonally by week 6 at 0.1 to 3.0 mg/kg.

Method: immunoSEQ multiplex PCR; TCRdb's copy keeps in-frame clones and lacks some. The table shows approximately 70,000 clones, with approximately 89% occurring only once. This chain joins TRBV5-6 and TRBJ2-5, with D uncertain. The sequence derives from an adult with an advanced solid tumor such as melanoma, head and neck, liver or kidney cancer. Source: CD4+ or CD8+ T cells sorted from blood, taken in a trial of the OX40 agonist ivuxolimab. CDR3 bases: TGTGCCAGCAGCTTGGTGTCAAAGACCCAGTACTTC. Translated: CASSLVSKTQYF. Based on the CDR3 plus reference TRBV5-6 and TRBJ2-5, the full variable domain is DAGVTQSPTHLIKTRGQQVTLRCSPKSGHDTVSWYQQALGQGPQFIFQYYEEEERQRGNFPDRFSGHQFPNYSSELNVNALLLGDSALYLCASSLVSKTQYFGPGTRLLVL.